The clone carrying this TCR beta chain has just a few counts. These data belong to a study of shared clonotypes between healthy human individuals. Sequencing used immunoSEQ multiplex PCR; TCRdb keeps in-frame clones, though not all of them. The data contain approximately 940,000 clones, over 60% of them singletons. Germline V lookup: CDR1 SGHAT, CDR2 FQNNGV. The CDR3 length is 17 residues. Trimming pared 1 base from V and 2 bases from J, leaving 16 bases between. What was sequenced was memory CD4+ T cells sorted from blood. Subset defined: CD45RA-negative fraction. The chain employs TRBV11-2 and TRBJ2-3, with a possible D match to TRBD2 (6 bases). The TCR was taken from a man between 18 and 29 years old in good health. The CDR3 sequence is CASSLVRGVDYTDTQYF. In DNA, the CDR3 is TGTGCCAGCAGCTTAGTCCGGGGTGTGGACTACACAGATACGCAGTATTTT.